Listed below are T cell receptor beta chains from one sample, sequenced in a study of neurological immune-mediated disorders. TCRdb reanalysed the 5' RACE reads using MiXCR and keeps one entry per CDR3 protein. The sample has 24,000 or so distinct CDR3 sequences; roughly 2.7% are singletons. Input material: PBMCs. All receptors derive from a woman aged 50 to 60 with multiple sclerosis. The CDR3 runs from the conserved cysteine through the conserved F or W. Fields, in order: D gene, V gene, clone size, J gene, CDR3 DNA, CDR3 protein. D genes are given only for firm matches. Clone size is stated in some rows and not others, as once, few, many or a class when expanded.

-,TRBV7-9,-,TRBJ1-1,TGTGCCAGCAGCTTAGGGACACACTTTGAAGCTTTCTTT,CASSLGTHFEAFF
-,TRBV20-1,many,TRBJ1-1,TGCAGTGCTGACTACAGGTTGAACACTGAAGCTTTCTTT,CSADYRLNTEAFF
-,TRBV20-1,many,TRBJ1-5,TGCAGTGCGCGTAGCCGGGAAAATCAGCCCCAGCATTTT,CSARSRENQPQHF
-,TRBV7-2,medium-sized,TRBJ1-1,TGTGCCAGCAGCCAGGGACGGGCAACTGAAGCTTTCTTT,CASSQGRATEAFF
-,TRBV18,many,TRBJ2-1,TGTGCCAGCTCACCGGAGGCTAGGAATGAGCAGTTCTTC,CASSPEARNEQFF
-,TRBV29-1,many,TRBJ2-5,TGCAGCGTTGGGGTAGGAACCCAGTACTTC,CSVGVGTQYF
-,TRBV20-1,many,TRBJ1-1,TGCAGTGCTAGACGCACTGCGAACACTGAAGCTTTCTTT,CSARRTANTEAFF
TRBD2,TRBV20-1,many,TRBJ2-7,TGCAGTGCTAGTTTTCCGCTGCGGGGGATCTACGAGCAGTACTTC,CSASFPLRGIYEQYF
TRBD1,TRBV4-1,-,TRBJ1-5,TGCGCCAGCAGCCAAGATCAGGGGGCGCAGGATCAGCCCCAGCATTTT,CASSQDQGAQDQPQHF
TRBD2,TRBV29-1,many,TRBJ2-1,TGCAGCGTTATGAGGGAGGGCCTGCGGGATGAGCAGTTCTTC,CSVMREGLRDEQFF
-,TRBV7-8,many,TRBJ1-4,TGTGCCAGCGGCAGACTACGGACAACTAATGAAAAACTGTTTTTT,CASGRLRTTNEKLFF
TRBD2,TRBV20-1,many,TRBJ2-4,TGCAGTGCTAGAGCCAGCGGGGGGGTGGCCAAAAACATTCAGTACTTC,CSARASGGVAKNIQYF
-,TRBV7-2,few,TRBJ2-3,TGTGCCAGCAGCGTCGGGGGATTAGCAGATACGCAGTATTTT,CASSVGGLADTQYF
-,TRBV7-2,many,TRBJ2-7,TGTGCCAGCAGCCCGGGACACGGGTTCTACGAGCAGTACTTC,CASSPGHGFYEQYF
TRBD1,TRBV6-6,many,TRBJ2-7,TGTGCCAGCAGCCTCCCCGGGACAGGGTCCTACGAGCAGTACTTC,CASSLPGTGSYEQYF
-,TRBV15,many,TRBJ1-1,TGTGCCACCAGCGGGAGTCAGGGAAACACTGAAGCTTTCTTT,CATSGSQGNTEAFF
TRBD1,TRBV7-2,many,TRBJ1-1,TGTGCCAGCAGCTGGACAGGGGATAGTGAAGCTTTCTTT,CASSWTGDSEAFF
-,TRBV20-1,many,TRBJ2-3,TGCAGTGCTAGTACCGCAGATACGCAGTATTTT,CSASTADTQYF
TRBD1,TRBV12-3/TRBV12-4,many,TRBJ2-7,TGTGCCAGCAGTTTAGTGGGACAGGGTCCCTACGAGCAGTACTTC,CASSLVGQGPYEQYF
-,TRBV4-1,many,TRBJ1-5,TGCGCCAGCAGCCTCACGGACATTAGCAATCAGCCCCAGCATTTT,CASSLTDISNQPQHF
TRBD1,TRBV20-1,many,TRBJ2-2,TGCAGTGCTAACGACAGGGTAGACACCGGGGAGCTGTTTTTT,CSANDRVDTGELFF
-,TRBV20-1,many,TRBJ2-5,TGCAGTGCTTCCACCCCAGGAAGGGGCTCGGAGACCCAGTACTTC,CSASTPGRGSETQYF
-,TRBV5-1,many,TRBJ2-2,TGCGCCAGCAGCTTGGCCGCGTGGGCGGCCGGGGAGCTGTTTTTT,CASSLAAWAAGELFF
-,TRBV7-2,many,TRBJ2-1,TGTGCCAGCAGCACCGGACCATACAATGAGCAGTTCTTC,CASSTGPYNEQFF
TRBD2,TRBV4-2,many,TRBJ2-4,TGTGCCAGCAGCCAAGATCGCAGACTAGCGGGGGTTGGTGGAAACATTCAGTACTTC,CASSQDRRLAGVGGNIQYF
TRBD2,TRBV7-3,many,TRBJ2-7,TGTGCCAGCAGCCCCGGGACTAGCGGGAGGGACCTCCACGAGCAGTACTTC,CASSPGTSGRDLHEQYF
-,TRBV28,many,TRBJ2-3,TGTGCCAGCAGGGGCAGCTACCTCACAGATACGCAGTATTTT,CASRGSYLTDTQYF
TRBD1,TRBV25-1,many,TRBJ1-1,TGTGCCAGCAGTGATCGTGGGGACAGAGCCCTTGAAGCTTTCTTT,CASSDRGDRALEAFF
-,TRBV30,few,TRBJ1-1,TGTGCCTTTGAAGAAGGGGAGCCTGAAGCTTTCTTT,CAFEEGEPEAFF
TRBD1,TRBV5-1,many,TRBJ2-1,TGCGCCAGCAGCCCCGACAGGGGAATTAACCATGAGCAGTTCTTC,CASSPDRGINHEQFF
-,TRBV27,few,TRBJ2-2,TGTGCCAGCAGATTATTTACCGGGGAGCTGTTTTTT,CASRLFTGELFF